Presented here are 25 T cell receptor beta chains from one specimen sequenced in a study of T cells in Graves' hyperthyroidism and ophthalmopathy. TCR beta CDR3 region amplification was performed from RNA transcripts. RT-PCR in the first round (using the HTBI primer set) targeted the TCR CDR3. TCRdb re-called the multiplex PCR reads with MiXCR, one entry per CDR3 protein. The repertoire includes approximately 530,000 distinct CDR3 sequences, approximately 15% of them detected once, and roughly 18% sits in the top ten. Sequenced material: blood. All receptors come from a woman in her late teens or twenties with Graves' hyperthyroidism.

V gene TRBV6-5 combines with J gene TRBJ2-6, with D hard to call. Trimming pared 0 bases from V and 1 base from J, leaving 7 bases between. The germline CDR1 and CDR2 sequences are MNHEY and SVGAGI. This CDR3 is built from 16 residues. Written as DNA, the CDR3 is TGTGCCAGCAGTTACTCGGGAAGATCTGGGGCCAACGTCCTGACTTTC. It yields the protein CASSYSGRSGANVLTF.

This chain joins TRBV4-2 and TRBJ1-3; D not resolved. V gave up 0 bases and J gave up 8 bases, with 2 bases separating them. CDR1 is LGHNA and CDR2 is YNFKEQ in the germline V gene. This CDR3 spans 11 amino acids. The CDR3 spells CASSQDDTIYF. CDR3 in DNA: TGTGCCAGCAGCCAAGATGACACCATATATTTT.

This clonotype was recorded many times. The CDR3 spells CASSTPSLTLYEQYF. CDR3 coding DNA: TGTGCCAGCAGCACACCTAGCCTCACCCTTTACGAGCAGTACTTC. This rearrangement joins TRBV11-2 to TRBJ2-7, with TRBD2 as a possible D gene (5 bases). V was clipped by 5 bases and J by 4 bases, with 18 bases between them. The CDR3 sequence is 15 residues long. CDR1 and CDR2 from the germline V gene are SGHAT and FQNNGV.

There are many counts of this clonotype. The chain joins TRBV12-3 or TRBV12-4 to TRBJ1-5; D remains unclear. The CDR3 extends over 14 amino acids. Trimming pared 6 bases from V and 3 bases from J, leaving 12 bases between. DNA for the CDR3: TGTGCCAGCAGGACCGAGAATCACAATCAGCCCCAGCATTTT. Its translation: CASRTENHNQPQHF.

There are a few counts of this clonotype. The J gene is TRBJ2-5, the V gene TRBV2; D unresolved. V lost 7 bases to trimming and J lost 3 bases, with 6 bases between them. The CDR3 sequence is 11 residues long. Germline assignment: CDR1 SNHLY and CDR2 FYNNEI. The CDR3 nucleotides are TGTGCCAGCACTAGGGAAGAGACCCAGTACTTC. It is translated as CASTREETQYF.

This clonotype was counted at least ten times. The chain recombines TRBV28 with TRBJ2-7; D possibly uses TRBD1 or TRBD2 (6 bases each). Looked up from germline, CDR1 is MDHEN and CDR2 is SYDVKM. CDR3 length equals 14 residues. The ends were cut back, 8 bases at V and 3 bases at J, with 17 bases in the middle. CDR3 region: CASGPPGEVYEQYF. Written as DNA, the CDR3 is TGTGCCAGCGGTCCCCCAGGGGAGGTCTACGAGCAGTACTTC.

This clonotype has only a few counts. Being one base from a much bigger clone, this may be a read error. CDR3 in amino acids: CASSYDDSYEQYF. In DNA, the CDR3 is TGTGCCAGCAGTTACGACGACTCCTACGAGCAGTACTTC. The chain combines TRBV2 with TRBJ2-7; no firm D call. This CDR3 spans 13 amino acids. Germline V lookup: CDR1 SNHLY, CDR2 FYNNEI. V lost 5 bases to trimming and J lost 0 bases, with 8 bases between them. The variable domain in full, with the rest retrieved from reference TRBV2 and TRBJ2-7, is EPEVTQTPSHQVTQMGQEVILRCVPISNHLYFYWYRQILGQKVEFLVSFYNNEISEKSEIFDDQFSVERPDGSNFTLKIRSTKLEDSAMYFCASSYDDSYEQYFGPGTRLTVT.

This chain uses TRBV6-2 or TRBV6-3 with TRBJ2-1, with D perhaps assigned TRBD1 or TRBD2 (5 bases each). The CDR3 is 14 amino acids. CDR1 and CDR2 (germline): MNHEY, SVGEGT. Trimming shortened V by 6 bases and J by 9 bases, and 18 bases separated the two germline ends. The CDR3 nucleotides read TGTGCCAGCAGGGGACCAGGCCTCTCTCGTGAGCAGTTCTTC. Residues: CASRGPGLSREQFF.

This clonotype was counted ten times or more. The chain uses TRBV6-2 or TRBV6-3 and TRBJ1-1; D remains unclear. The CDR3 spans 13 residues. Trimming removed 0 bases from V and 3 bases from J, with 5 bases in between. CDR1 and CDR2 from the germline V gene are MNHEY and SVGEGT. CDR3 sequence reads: CASSYSRDTEAFF. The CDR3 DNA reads TGTGCCAGCAGTTACTCTCGGGACACTGAAGCTTTCTTT.

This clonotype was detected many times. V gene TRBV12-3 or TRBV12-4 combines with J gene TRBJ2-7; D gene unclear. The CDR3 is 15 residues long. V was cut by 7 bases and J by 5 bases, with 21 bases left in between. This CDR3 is CASTDNPAPPHEQYF. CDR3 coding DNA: TGTGCCAGCACCGACAATCCAGCTCCTCCCCACGAGCAGTACTTC.

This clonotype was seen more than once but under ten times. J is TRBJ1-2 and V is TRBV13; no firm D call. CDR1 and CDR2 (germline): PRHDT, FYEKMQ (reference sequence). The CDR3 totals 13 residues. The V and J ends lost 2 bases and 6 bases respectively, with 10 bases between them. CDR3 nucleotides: TGTGCCAGCAGCTTAATCAGCCTACATGGCTACACCTTC. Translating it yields CASSLISLHGYTF.

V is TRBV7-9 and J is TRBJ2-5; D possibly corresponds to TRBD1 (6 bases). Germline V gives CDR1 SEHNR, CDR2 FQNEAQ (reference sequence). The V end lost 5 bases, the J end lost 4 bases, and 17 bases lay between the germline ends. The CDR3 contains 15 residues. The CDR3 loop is CASSPVQGPGETQYF. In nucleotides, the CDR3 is TGTGCCAGCAGCCCCGTTCAGGGGCCGGGAGAGACCCAGTACTTC.

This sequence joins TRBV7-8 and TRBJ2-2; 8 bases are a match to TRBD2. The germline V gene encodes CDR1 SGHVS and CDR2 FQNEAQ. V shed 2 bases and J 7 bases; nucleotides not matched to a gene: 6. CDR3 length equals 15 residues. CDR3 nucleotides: TGTGCCAGCAGCTTAAAGCGGGGGATGGTCGGGGAGCTGTTTTTT. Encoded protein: CASSLKRGMVGELFF.

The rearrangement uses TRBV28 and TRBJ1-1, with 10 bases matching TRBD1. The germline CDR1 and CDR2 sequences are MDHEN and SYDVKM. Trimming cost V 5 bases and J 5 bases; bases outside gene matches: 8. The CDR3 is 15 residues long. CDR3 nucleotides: TGTGCCAGCAGTCCACCGGACAGGGGGTGGACTGAAGCTTTCTTT. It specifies CASSPPDRGWTEAFF.

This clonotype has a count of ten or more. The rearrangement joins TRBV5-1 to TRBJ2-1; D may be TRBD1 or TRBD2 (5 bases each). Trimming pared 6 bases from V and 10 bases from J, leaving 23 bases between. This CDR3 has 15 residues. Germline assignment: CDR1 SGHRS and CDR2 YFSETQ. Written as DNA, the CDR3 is TGCGCCAGCAACCCCCACGCGGCTAGCTCAGGGGAGCAGTTCTTC. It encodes CASNPHAASSGEQFF.

The CDR3 region is CASRNRGPTSYNEQFF. The CDR3 DNA reads TGTGCCAGCAGGAATCGGGGGCCGACCTCCTACAATGAGCAGTTCTTC. The chain carries TRBV25-1 and TRBJ2-1; perhaps D is TRBD1 or TRBD2 (6 bases each). Germline V gene data show CDR1 as MGHDK and CDR2 as SYGVNS. The CDR3 loop spans 16 amino acids. V was shortened by 6 bases and J by 0 bases, with 15 bases between the two germline ends.

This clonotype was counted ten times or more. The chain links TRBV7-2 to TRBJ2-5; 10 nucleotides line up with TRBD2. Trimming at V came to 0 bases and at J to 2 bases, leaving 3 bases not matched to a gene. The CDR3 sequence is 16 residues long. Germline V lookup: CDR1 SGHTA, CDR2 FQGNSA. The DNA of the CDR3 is TGTGCCAGCAGCTTAGCGTCTAGCGGGGGACAAGAGACCCAGTACTTC. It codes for CASSLASSGGQETQYF.

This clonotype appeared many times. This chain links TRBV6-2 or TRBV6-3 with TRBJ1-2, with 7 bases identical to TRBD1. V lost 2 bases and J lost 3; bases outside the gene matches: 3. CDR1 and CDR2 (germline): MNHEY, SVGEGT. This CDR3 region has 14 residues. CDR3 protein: CASSYRGTDYGYTF. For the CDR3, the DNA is TGTGCCAGCAGTTACCGAGGGACAGACTATGGCTACACCTTC.

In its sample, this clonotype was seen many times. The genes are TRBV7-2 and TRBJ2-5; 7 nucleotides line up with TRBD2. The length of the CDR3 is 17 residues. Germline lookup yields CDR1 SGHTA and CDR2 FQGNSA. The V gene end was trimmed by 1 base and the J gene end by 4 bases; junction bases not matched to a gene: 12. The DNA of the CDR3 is TGTGCCAGCAGCTTAGTTGGCCTAGCGGACCCCGGAGAGACCCAGTACTTC. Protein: CASSLVGLADPGETQYF. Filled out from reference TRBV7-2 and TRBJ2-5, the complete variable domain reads GAGVSQSPSNKVTEKGKDVELRCDPISGHTALYWYRQSLGQGLEFLIYFQGNSAPDKSGLPSDRFSAERTGGSVSTLTIQRTQQEDSAVYLCASSLVGLADPGETQYFGPGTRLLVL.

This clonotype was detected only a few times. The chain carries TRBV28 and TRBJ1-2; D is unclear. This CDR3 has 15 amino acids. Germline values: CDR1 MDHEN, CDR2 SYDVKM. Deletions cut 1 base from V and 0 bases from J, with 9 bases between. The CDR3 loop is CASSLYDLANYGYTF. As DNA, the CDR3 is TGTGCCAGCAGTTTATACGACTTAGCTAACTATGGCTACACCTTC.

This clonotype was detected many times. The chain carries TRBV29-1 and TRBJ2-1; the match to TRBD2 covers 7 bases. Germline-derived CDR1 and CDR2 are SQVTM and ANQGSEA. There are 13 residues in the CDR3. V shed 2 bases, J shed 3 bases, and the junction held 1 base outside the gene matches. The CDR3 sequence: CSVELAVYNEQFF. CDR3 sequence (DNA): TGCAGCGTTGAACTAGCGGTCTACAATGAGCAGTTCTTC.

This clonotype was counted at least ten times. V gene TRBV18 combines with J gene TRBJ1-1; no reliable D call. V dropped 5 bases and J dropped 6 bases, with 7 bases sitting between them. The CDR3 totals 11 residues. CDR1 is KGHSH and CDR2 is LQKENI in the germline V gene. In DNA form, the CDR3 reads TGTGCCAGCTCAAGACCGCCTGAAGCTTTCTTT. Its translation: CASSRPPEAFF.

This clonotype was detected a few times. CDR3 DNA: TGCAGTGCCCATCAGGGACTACAAGAGACCCAGTACTTC. Translation: CSAHQGLQETQYF. V usage is TRBV20-1 and J usage is TRBJ2-5; 7 positions agree with TRBD2. The CDR3 length is 13 residues. The germline V gene has CDR1 DFQATT and CDR2 SNEGSKA (reference sequence). The ends lost 6 bases at V and 2 bases at J; junction bases unmatched: 6.

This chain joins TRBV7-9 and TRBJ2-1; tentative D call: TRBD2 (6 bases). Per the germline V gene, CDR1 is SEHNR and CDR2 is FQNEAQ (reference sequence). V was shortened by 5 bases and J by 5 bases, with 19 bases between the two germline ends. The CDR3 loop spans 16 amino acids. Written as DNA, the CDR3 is TGTGCCAGCAGCGGACTACAATACAGGACAAACAATGAGCAGTTCTTC. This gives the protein CASSGLQYRTNNEQFF.

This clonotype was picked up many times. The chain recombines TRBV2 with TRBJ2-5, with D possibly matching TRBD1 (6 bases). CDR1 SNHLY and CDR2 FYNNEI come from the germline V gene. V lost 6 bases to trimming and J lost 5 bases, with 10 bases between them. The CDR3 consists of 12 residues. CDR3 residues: CASRKGGETQYF. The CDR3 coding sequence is TGTGCCAGCAGGAAAGGGGGTGAGACCCAGTACTTC.